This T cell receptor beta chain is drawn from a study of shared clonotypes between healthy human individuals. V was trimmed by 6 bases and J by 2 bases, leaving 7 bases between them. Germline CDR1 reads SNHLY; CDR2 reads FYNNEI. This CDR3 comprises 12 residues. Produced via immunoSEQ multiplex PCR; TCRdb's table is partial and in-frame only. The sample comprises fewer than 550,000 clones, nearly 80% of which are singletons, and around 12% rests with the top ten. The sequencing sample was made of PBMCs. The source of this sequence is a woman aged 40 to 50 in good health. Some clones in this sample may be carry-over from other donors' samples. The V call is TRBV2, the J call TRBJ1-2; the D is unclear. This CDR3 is CASSTENYGYTF. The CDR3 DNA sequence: TGTGCCAGCAGCACAGAGAACTATGGCTACACCTTC. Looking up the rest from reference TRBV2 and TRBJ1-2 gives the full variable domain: EPEVTQTPSHQVTQMGQEVILRCVPISNHLYFYWYRQILGQKVEFLVSFYNNEISEKSEIFDDQFSVERPDGSNFTLKIRSTKLEDSAMYFCASSTENYGYTFGSGTRLTVV.